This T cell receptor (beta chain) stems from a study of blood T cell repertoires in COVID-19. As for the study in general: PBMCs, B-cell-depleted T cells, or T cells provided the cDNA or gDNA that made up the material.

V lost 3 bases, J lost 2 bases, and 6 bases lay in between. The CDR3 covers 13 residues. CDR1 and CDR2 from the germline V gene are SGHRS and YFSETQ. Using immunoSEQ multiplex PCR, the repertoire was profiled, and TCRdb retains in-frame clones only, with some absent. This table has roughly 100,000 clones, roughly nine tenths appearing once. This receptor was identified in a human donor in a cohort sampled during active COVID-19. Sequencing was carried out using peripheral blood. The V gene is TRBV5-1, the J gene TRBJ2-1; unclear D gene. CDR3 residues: CASSSSTYNEQFF. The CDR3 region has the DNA TGCGCCAGCAGCTCTTCTACCTACAATGAGCAGTTCTTC.